This TCR beta chain is from a study of blood T cell repertoires in COVID-19. Study summary: Acute and convalescent COVID-19 specimens originated in the United States, Italy and Spain. T cells, B-cell-depleted T cells, or PBMCs supplied cDNA or gDNA.

Seattle enrolled patients during active infection and tracked them longitudinally. In the authors' methods: Amplification from reference gene primers served as the basis for estimated nucleated cell counts. Sequenced by immunoSEQ multiplex PCR; TCRdb stores in-frame clones only, minus some. That table furnishes V, J and clone size, whereas the DNA furnished D and trimming. This sample yields 100,000 to 150,000 clones, of which more than 80% are seen a single time; 3.2% belongs to the top ten. The V gene's germline CDR1 is SGHRS and CDR2 YFSETQ. There are 15 residues in the CDR3. Germline trimming cut 6 bases from V and 7 bases from J; bases unmatched to any gene: 6.

This chain joins TRBV5-1 and TRBJ2-2; the match to TRBD2 covers 13 bases. This receptor was taken from a woman older than 75 with COVID-19, enrolled during active disease. The material sequenced was peripheral blood. The CDR3 reads CASKFTSGRGGELFF. CDR3 DNA sequence: TGCGCCAGCAAGTTCACTAGCGGGAGGGGCGGGGAGCTGTTTTTT.